The subject of this entry is one T cell receptor (beta chain). Its antigen is currently unknown. This sample's time point: cycle 4 day 1 (C4D1), after more than 5 weeks of nivolumab. Every patient relapsed after autologous stem cell transplantation, and brentuximab vedotin exposure varied. V shed 5 bases, J shed 2 bases, and the junction held 6 bases outside the gene matches. CDR1 and CDR2 from the germline V gene are SGHAT and FQNNGV. The CDR3 extends over 15 amino acids. Only in-frame clones appear in the TCRdb table, and some are missing; sequencing was by immunoSEQ multiplex PCR. This sample has roughly 24,000 clones, with more than 75% found just once. The sample belongs to a study of PD-1 blockade in classical Hodgkin lymphoma. Study outcomes and limitations: Nivolumab initiated under 1 year post-ASCT led to patient exclusion. Differences between repertoires have undefined causes, possibly disease activity or prior therapy.

This chain links TRBV11-2 with TRBJ2-7, with TRBD1 matching 10 bases. The sequence came from a human donor with classical Hodgkin lymphoma. The specimen comprised peripheral blood mononuclear cells (PBMCs), sampled before the fourth cycle of nivolumab. The CDR3 here is CASSPGTGVTYEQYF. Written as DNA, the CDR3 is TGTGCCAGCAGCCCCGGGACAGGGGTTACCTACGAGCAGTACTTC.